These T cell receptor beta chains were read from a single sample in a study of cytomegalovirus exposure and HLA in healthy donors. Here immunoSEQ multiplex PCR was the method, and the copy in TCRdb shows in-frame clones only, minus some. The table lists just over 150,000 clones, around four fifths of them singletons. Sequencing used PBMCs. The receptor set was obtained from a man younger than 30 in good health and CMV-seronegative. CDR3s include the opening cysteine and the closing phenylalanine or tryptophan. Each record gives: J gene, V gene, D gene, clone size, CDR3 protein, CDR3 DNA. A D gene is named only where the DNA matches it firmly. Clone size is stated in some rows and not others, as once, few, many or a class when expanded.

TRBJ1-3	TRBV2	TRBD1	.	CASRGSDRGFGNTIYF	TGTGCCAGCAGGGGATCGGACAGGGGTTTCGGAAACACCATATATTTT
TRBJ2-7	TRBV15	.	.	CATSNGTSFSYEQYF	TGTGCCACCAGCAACGGGACAAGCTTTTCCTACGAGCAGTACTTC
TRBJ1-5	TRBV28	TRBD1	.	CASSVQGASSNQPQHF	TGTGCCAGCAGTGTCCAGGGGGCTTCTAGCAATCAGCCCCAGCATTTT
TRBJ2-7	TRBV28	.	.	CASRELGEQYF	TGTGCCAGCCGAGAGCTAGGCGAGCAGTACTTC
TRBJ2-7	TRBV7-8	TRBD2	.	CASSSTSGGGLGDEQYF	TGTGCCAGCAGCTCCACTTCGGGCGGGGGGCTTGGGGACGAGCAGTACTTC
TRBJ2-1	TRBV29-1	TRBD1	.	CSVVGLGQGYNEQFF	TGCAGCGTTGTGGGGCTGGGACAGGGGTACAATGAGCAGTTCTTC
TRBJ1-6	TRBV28	TRBD1	.	CACNRGSVNSPLHF	TGTGCCTGCAACAGGGGGTCGGTAAATTCACCCCTCCACTTT
TRBJ1-2	TRBV5-8	TRBD1	.	CASSLGQDGGYTF	TGTGCCAGCAGCCTCGGACAGGATGGAGGCTACACCTTC
TRBJ1-5	TRBV5-5	.	once	CASSLGGQYSNQPQHF	TGTGCCAGCAGCTTGGGGGGCCAGTATAGCAATCAGCCCCAGCATTTT
TRBJ1-1	TRBV12-5	TRBD1	.	CASGLVLGQGTMNTEAFF	TGTGCTAGTGGTTTGGTTCTGGGACAGGGAACCATGAACACTGAAGCTTTCTTT
TRBJ2-7	TRBV14	TRBD2	.	CASSQVASGRSEQYF	TGTGCCAGCAGCCAAGTGGCTAGCGGGAGGAGCGAGCAGTACTTC
TRBJ2-7	TRBV28	.	.	CASSERTAPYEQYF	TGTGCCAGCAGTGAACGGACAGCCCCCTACGAGCAGTACTTC
TRBJ1-1	TRBV29-1	.	.	CSVYSVDSGTYMNTEAFF	TGCAGCGTATACTCCGTGGACAGTGGAACTTACATGAACACTGAAGCTTTCTTT
TRBJ2-1	TRBV10-3	TRBD2	.	CAISAGGPRNEQFF	TGTGCCATCAGCGCGGGGGGGCCGAGAAATGAGCAGTTCTTC
TRBJ1-6	TRBV30	TRBD1	.	CAWSAGTGDSPLHF	TGTGCCTGGAGTGCCGGGACAGGGGACTCACCCCTCCACTTT
TRBJ2-5	TRBV5-1	.	once	CASSLKTVGETQYF	TGCGCCAGCAGCTTGAAGACAGTTGGAGAGACCCAGTACTTC
TRBJ1-6	TRBV6-5	.	.	CASSRMGAMDSPLHF	TGTGCCAGCAGCCGGATGGGGGCAATGGATTCACCCCTCCACTTT
TRBJ2-7	TRBV7-9	TRBD2	.	CASAGGNSYEQYF	TGTGCCAGCGCGGGAGGAAACTCCTACGAGCAGTACTTC
TRBJ1-1	TRBV4-2	.	.	CASSRSSGNRGMEAFF	TGTGCCAGCAGCCGGTCTTCGGGCAACCGGGGGATGGAAGCTTTCTTT
TRBJ2-2	TRBV5-4	.	.	CASSFGASAVTGELFF	TGTGCCAGCAGCTTCGGAGCCTCGGCGGTGACCGGGGAGCTGTTTTTT
TRBJ2-1	TRBV7-6	.	.	CASSPSPAPRSYNEQFF	TGTGCCAGCAGCCCCTCCCCAGCGCCCCGCTCCTACAATGAGCAGTTCTTC
TRBJ2-3	TRBV10-2	.	.	CASSEVSLTDTQYF	TGCGCCAGCAGTGAGGTTTCTCTCACAGATACGCAGTATTTT
TRBJ2-1	TRBV15	TRBD1	few	CATSRDRGWTGEGNEQFF	TGTGCCACCAGCAGAGATCGGGGGTGGACAGGGGAGGGCAATGAGCAGTTCTTC
TRBJ1-1	TRBV7-3	TRBD1	.	CASSLTGTGLTEAFF	TGTGCCAGCAGCTTAACCGGGACAGGACTCACTGAAGCTTTCTTT
TRBJ2-7	TRBV5-6	TRBD1	.	CASSLFGTGGSGEQYF	TGTGCCAGCAGCTTGTTCGGGACAGGGGGTTCGGGGGAGCAGTACTTC
TRBJ2-1	TRBV14	.	.	CASSQDLDNEQFF	TGTGCCAGCAGCCAAGATCTTGACAATGAGCAGTTCTTC
TRBJ1-2	TRBV7-6	.	.	CASSPRQGGYGYTF	TGTGCCAGCAGCCCCCGGCAGGGCGGCTATGGCTACACCTTC
TRBJ1-2	TRBV18	.	.	CASAVQLDINYGYTF	TGTGCCAGCGCAGTACAGCTTGATATAAACTATGGCTACACCTTC
TRBJ1-5	TRBV4-3	TRBD1	.	CASSPDRVNQPQHF	TGCGCCAGCAGCCCTGACAGGGTAAATCAGCCCCAGCATTTT
TRBJ1-1	TRBV10-3	TRBD1	.	CAISDGQGDTEAFF	TGTGCCATCAGTGACGGACAGGGAGACACTGAAGCTTTCTTT
TRBJ1-5	TRBV28	TRBD1	.	CASSPGTGTNQPQHF	TGTGCCAGCAGTCCAGGGACAGGGACCAATCAGCCCCAGCATTTT
TRBJ1-2	TRBV7-2	.	.	CASSLDSGGYTF	TGTGCCAGCAGCTTAGACAGTGGTGGCTACACCTTC
TRBJ1-3	TRBV7-2	TRBD1	.	CASSPGQVGNTIYF	TGTGCCAGCAGCCCCGGACAGGTGGGAAACACCATATATTTT
TRBJ2-5	TRBV23-1	TRBD1	.	CASSHRTAGQGEETQYF	TGCGCCAGCAGTCACCGAACGGCGGGACAGGGAGAAGAGACCCAGTACTTC
TRBJ2-3	TRBV4-3	TRBD2	.	CASSQVPGTSGNTDTQYF	TGCGCCAGCAGCCAGGTCCCCGGGACTAGCGGGAACACAGATACGCAGTATTTT
TRBJ2-5	TRBV18	TRBD1	.	CASSPLHSTGDETQYF	TGTGCCAGCTCACCCCTCCATTCGACAGGGGATGAGACCCAGTACTTC
TRBJ1-4	TRBV9	.	.	CASSVGRATNEKLFF	TGTGCCAGCAGCGTTGGCAGGGCAACTAATGAAAAACTGTTTTTT
TRBJ2-7	TRBV5-1	TRBD1	.	CASSRPAQGADEQYF	TGCGCCAGCAGCCGACCCGCACAGGGGGCGGACGAGCAGTACTTC
TRBJ2-4	TRBV19	TRBD2	.	CASSIDGTTLAKNIQYF	TGTGCCAGTAGTATAGACGGGACTACCTTAGCCAAAAACATTCAGTACTTC
TRBJ1-1	TRBV27	.	.	CASSSRPTGRTEAFF	TGTGCCAGCAGTTCCAGGCCAACAGGGCGCACTGAAGCTTTCTTT
TRBJ2-1	TRBV18	.	.	CASSPEIEPNEQFF	TGTGCCAGCTCACCTGAGATAGAACCCAATGAGCAGTTCTTC
TRBJ2-1	TRBV7-3	TRBD2	.	CASSLSPGLAGDNEQFF	TGTGCCAGCAGCTTAAGCCCGGGACTAGCGGGAGACAATGAGCAGTTCTTC
TRBJ2-7	TRBV18	TRBD1	.	CASSLMTGDYEQYF	TGTGCCAGCTCACTTATGACAGGGGACTACGAGCAGTACTTC
TRBJ2-1	TRBV5-4	TRBD2	.	CASSYVAGGSYNEQFF	TGTGCCAGCAGCTACGTAGCGGGAGGATCCTACAATGAGCAGTTCTTC
TRBJ1-5	TRBV23-1	TRBD1	.	CASSQSRTGQGCQPQHF	TGCGCCAGCAGTCAATCGAGGACAGGTCAGGGGTGTCAGCCCCAGCATTTT
TRBJ1-2	TRBV28	.	.	CASSSSPGVVTGYTF	TGTGCCAGCAGTTCAAGCCCAGGGGTTGTGACCGGCTACACCTTC
TRBJ2-7	TRBV18	TRBD2	.	CASSPGSSGYEQYF	TGTGCCAGCTCACCAGGGTCTAGCGGGTACGAGCAGTACTTC
TRBJ2-7	TRBV4-1	TRBD1	.	CASSHGGTGWFEQYF	TGCGCCAGCAGCCACGGCGGGACAGGGTGGTTCGAGCAGTACTTC
TRBJ2-7	TRBV29-1	.	.	CSVSLGELYEQYF	TGCAGCGTTTCCCTCGGGGAGTTGTACGAGCAGTACTTC
TRBJ1-2	TRBV30	.	.	CAWASGGGYGYTF	TGTGCCTGGGCCTCGGGGGGCGGCTATGGCTACACCTTC
TRBJ2-1	TRBV6-4	TRBD1	.	CASSPDRDNYNEQFF	TGTGCCAGCAGCCCTGACAGGGACAACTACAATGAGCAGTTCTTC
TRBJ2-3	TRBV9	TRBD2	.	CASSVPLRGGPDTQYF	TGTGCCAGCAGCGTTCCCTTGCGGGGGGGCCCGGATACGCAGTATTTT
TRBJ1-5	TRBV19	.	.	CASSGGALDNQPQHF	TGTGCCAGTAGTGGTGGGGCCCTGGACAATCAGCCCCAGCATTTT
TRBJ2-5	TRBV27	TRBD2	.	CASSLSPSGGIQETQYF	TGTGCCAGCAGTTTATCGCCTAGCGGGGGGATCCAAGAGACCCAGTACTTC